These 9 T cell receptor beta chains were all obtained from the same sample, sequenced in a study of T-cell memory formation after mild COVID-19. MiXCR was run by TCRdb on the 5' RACE reads, yielding one entry per CDR3 protein. The table has hundreds of thousands of distinct CDR3 sequences, 28% seen once. Sequencing was done on a sample of PBMCs or a T cell subset sorted from them (not recorded which). These receptors were collected from an adult woman who had mild COVID-19 (a few samples of this study predate the infection). Cell type and time point are not known.

Only a few counts were recorded for this clonotype. The V call is TRBV4-1, the J call TRBJ2-3, with no clear D. Trimming removed 0 bases at V and 14 bases at J, with 12 bases between. Germline V gene lookup returns CDR1 MGHRA and CDR2 YSYEKL. CDR3 size: 12 residues. The CDR3 DNA reads as TGCGCCAGCAGCCAAGAAGTTGGGAAGCGGTATTTT. Amino acid sequence: CASSQEVGKRYF.

This chain's CDR3 is CASSGSRLALYNEQFF. CDR3 in DNA: TGTGCCAGCAGCGGCAGCCGACTAGCCCTATACAATGAGCAGTTCTTC. The chain recombines TRBV2 with TRBJ2-1; 7 nucleotides line up with TRBD2. The germline CDR1 and CDR2 sequences are SNHLY and FYNNEI. The J segment lost 4 bases and the V segment lost 6 bases, leaving 12 bases of the junction unmatched. The length of the CDR3 is 16 residues. Full variable domain (outside the CDR3, taken from reference TRBV2 and TRBJ2-1): EPEVTQTPSHQVTQMGQEVILRCVPISNHLYFYWYRQILGQKVEFLVSFYNNEISEKSEIFDDQFSVERPDGSNFTLKIRSTKLEDSAMYFCASSGSRLALYNEQFFGPGTRLTVL.

The rearrangement joins TRBV6-5 to TRBJ2-3; 10 bases align to TRBD2. V lost 8 bases and J lost 6; bases outside the gene matches: 5. Germline lookup yields CDR1 MNHEY and CDR2 SVGAGI. The CDR3 covers 13 residues. The CDR3 bases are TGTGCCAGCCAGCGGGAGGGCCTTGATACGCAGTATTTT. It specifies CASQREGLDTQYF.

The V gene is TRBV29-1, the J gene TRBJ2-1, with TRBD2 matching over 9 bases. The V segment lost 5 bases and the J segment 8 bases; nucleotides outside the gene matches: 7. This CDR3 contains 13 residues. Germline V CDR1 and CDR2: SQVTM, ANQGSEA. The CDR3 is CSVISGRSYEQFF. In DNA, the CDR3 is TGCAGCGTTATAAGCGGGAGGAGTTATGAGCAGTTCTTC.

The chain recombines TRBV9 with TRBJ2-5, with TRBD1 matching 9 bases. Unmatched junction bases numbered 12, after V lost 4 bases and J lost 5 bases. CDR1 and CDR2 (germline): SGDLS, YYNGEE. The CDR3 extends over 16 amino acids. The CDR3 reads CASSHTLIQGAETQYF. CDR3 sequence (DNA): TGTGCCAGCAGCCACACCCTTATACAGGGGGCGGAGACCCAGTACTTC.

V gene TRBV5-6 combines with J gene TRBJ2-5; D gene unclear. This CDR3 is built from 14 residues. Germline V CDR1 and CDR2: SGHDT, YYEEEE. Trimming left V 4 bases short and J 2 bases short, with 12 bases between. As DNA, the CDR3 is TGTGCCAGCAGCCGGTCACGACTTCAAGAGACCCAGTACTTC. Translating it yields CASSRSRLQETQYF.

V is TRBV10-3 and J is TRBJ1-1; TRBD1 is a possible D gene (5 bases). Germline CDR1 and CDR2: ENHRY and SYGVKD. The CDR3 runs 14 residues. V was clipped by 4 bases and J by 8 bases, with 17 bases between them. This CDR3 is CAISAGGIRGEAFF. The CDR3, as DNA: TGTGCCATCAGTGCCGGGGGGATTCGAGGAGAAGCTTTCTTT.

This clonotype was seen more than once but under ten times. This rearrangement joins TRBV7-2 to TRBJ1-5, with D hard to call. The V gene lost 1 base and the J gene lost 6 bases, with 16 bases spanning the gap. The CDR3 has 16 amino acids. CDR1 and CDR2 from the germline V gene are SGHTA and FQGNSA. The CDR3 region is CASSLGGSGRGQPQHF. As DNA, the CDR3 is TGTGCCAGCAGCTTAGGTGGATCGGGTCGGGGTCAGCCCCAGCATTTT.

This clonotype was seen a few times. J is TRBJ2-2 and V is TRBV2, with a weak D call TRBD1 (5 bases). The CDR3 consists of 17 residues. Germline V gene sequence: CDR1 SNHLY, CDR2 FYNNEI. V shed 1 base and J shed 5 bases, with 17 bases lying between them. CDR3 coding DNA: TGTGCCAGCAGTGAAGTGGGTAGTGGCAGGGCGACCGGGGAGCTGTTTTTT. Amino acids: CASSEVGSGRATGELFF.